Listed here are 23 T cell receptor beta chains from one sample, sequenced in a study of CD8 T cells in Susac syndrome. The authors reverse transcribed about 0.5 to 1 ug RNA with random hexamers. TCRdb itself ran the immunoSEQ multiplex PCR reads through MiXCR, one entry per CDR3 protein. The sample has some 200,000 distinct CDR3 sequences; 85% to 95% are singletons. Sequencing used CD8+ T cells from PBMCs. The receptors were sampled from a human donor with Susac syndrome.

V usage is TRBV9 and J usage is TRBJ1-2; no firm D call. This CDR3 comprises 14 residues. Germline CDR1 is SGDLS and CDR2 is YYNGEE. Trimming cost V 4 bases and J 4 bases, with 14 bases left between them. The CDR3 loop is CASSPGSDAYGYTF. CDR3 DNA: TGTGCCAGCAGCCCCGGATCGGATGCCTATGGCTACACCTTC.

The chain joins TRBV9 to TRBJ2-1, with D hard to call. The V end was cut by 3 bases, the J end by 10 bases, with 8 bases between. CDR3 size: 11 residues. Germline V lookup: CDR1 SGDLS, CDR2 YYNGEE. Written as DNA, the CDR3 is TGTGCCAGCAGCGCACTGGGGGAGCAGTTCTTC. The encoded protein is CASSALGEQFF.

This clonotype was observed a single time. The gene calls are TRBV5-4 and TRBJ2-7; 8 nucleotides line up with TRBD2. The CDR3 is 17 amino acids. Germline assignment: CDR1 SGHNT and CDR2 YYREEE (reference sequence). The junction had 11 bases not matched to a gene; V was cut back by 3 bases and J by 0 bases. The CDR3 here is CASSSTGRREVSYEQYF. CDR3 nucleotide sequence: TGTGCCAGCAGCTCGACCGGTCGGCGGGAGGTCTCCTACGAGCAGTACTTC.

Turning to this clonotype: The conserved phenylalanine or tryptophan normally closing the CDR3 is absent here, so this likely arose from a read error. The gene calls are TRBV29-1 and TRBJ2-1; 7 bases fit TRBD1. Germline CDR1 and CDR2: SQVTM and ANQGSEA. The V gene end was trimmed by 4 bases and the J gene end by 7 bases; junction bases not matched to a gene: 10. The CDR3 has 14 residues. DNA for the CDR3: TGCAGCGTTGTGTACTTAATGACAGGGAATGAGCAGTTCTCC. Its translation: CSVVYLMTGNEQFS.

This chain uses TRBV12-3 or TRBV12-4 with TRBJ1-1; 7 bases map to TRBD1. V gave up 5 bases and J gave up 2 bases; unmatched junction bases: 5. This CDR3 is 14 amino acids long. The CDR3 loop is CASSVWDSNTEAFF. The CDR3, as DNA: TGTGCCAGCAGTGTTTGGGACAGCAACACTGAAGCTTTCTTT.

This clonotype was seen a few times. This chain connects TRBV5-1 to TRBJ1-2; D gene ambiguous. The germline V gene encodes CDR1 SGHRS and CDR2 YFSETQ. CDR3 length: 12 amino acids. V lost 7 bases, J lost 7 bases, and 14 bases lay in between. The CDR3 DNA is TGCGCCAGCTTCACTGGCGAGGCTGGCTACACCTTC. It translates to CASFTGEAGYTF.

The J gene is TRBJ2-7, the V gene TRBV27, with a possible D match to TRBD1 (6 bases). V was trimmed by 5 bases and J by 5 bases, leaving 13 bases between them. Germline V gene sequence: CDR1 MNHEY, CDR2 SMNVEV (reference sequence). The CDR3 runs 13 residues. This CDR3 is CASSLTGFHEQYF. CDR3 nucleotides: TGTGCCAGCAGTCTTACAGGGTTCCACGAGCAGTACTTC.

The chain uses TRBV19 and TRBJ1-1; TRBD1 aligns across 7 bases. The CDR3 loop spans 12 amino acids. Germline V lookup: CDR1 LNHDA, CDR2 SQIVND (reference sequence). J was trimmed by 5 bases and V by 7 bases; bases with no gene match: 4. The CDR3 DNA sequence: TGTGCCAGTATCCAGGGGGGAACTGAAGCTTTCTTT. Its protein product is CASIQGGTEAFF.

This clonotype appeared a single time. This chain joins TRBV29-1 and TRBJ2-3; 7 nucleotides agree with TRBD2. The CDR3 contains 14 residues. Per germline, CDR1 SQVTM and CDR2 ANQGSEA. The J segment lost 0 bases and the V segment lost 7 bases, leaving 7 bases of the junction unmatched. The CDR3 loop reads CSATTSLSTDTQYF. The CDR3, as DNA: TGCAGCGCGACGACTAGCTTAAGCACAGATACGCAGTATTTT.

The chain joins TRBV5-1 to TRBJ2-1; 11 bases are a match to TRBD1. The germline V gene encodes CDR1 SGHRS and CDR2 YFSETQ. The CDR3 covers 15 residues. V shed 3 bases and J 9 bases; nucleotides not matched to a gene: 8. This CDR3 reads CASSSRTGGTGEQFF. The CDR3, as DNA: TGCGCCAGCAGCTCGAGGACAGGGGGCACGGGTGAGCAGTTCTTC.

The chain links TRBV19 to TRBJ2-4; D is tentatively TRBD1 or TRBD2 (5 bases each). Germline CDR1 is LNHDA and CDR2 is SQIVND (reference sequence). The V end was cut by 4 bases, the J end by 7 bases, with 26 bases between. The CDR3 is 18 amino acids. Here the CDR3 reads CASSKSQPSGTRRNIQYF. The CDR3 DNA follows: TGTGCCAGTAGTAAGTCCCAACCCTCCGGGACCCGGCGGAACATTCAGTACTTC.

The CDR3 DNA follows: TGTGCCACCAGCAGCGTACGGACAGAACAAGAGACCCAGTACTTC. Amino acid sequence: CATSSVRTEQETQYF. The rearrangement uses TRBV15 and TRBJ2-5; TRBD1 is a possible D gene (6 bases). The CDR3 has 15 residues. V was clipped by 3 bases and J by 2 bases, with 13 bases between them. Looked up from germline, CDR1 is LNHNV and CDR2 is YYDKDF (reference sequence).

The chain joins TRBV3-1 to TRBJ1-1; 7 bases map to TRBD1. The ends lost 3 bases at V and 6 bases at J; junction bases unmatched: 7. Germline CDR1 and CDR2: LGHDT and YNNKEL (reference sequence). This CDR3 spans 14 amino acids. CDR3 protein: CASSHLDTGAEAFF. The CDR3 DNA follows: TGTGCCAGCAGCCACCTAGATACAGGGGCTGAAGCTTTCTTT.

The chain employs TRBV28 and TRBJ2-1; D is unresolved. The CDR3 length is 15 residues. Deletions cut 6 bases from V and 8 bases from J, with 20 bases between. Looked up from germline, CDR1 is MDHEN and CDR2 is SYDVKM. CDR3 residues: CASRSDVRIVDEQFF. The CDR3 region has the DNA TGTGCCAGCAGATCGGACGTCCGGATCGTCGATGAGCAGTTCTTC.

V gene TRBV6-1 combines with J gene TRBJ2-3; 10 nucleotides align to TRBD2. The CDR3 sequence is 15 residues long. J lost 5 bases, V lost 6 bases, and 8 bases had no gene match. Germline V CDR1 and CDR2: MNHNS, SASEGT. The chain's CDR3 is CASSELAGYGDTQYF. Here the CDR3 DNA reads TGTGCCAGCAGCGAACTAGCGGGGTATGGAGATACGCAGTATTTT.

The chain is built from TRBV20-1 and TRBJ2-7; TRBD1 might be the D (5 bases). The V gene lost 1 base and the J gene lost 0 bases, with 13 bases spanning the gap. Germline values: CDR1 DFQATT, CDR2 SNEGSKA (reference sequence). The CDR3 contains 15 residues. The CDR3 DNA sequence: TGCAGTGCTAGAGTCAGGGTCCCTCTCTCCTACGAGCAGTACTTC. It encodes CSARVRVPLSYEQYF.

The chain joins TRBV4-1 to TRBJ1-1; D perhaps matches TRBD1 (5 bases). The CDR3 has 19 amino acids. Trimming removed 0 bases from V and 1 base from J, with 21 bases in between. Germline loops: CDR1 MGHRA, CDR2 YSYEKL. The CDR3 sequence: CASSQDNSAGYVGNTEAFF. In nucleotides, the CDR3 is TGCGCCAGCAGCCAAGATAATTCGGCAGGGTACGTAGGGAACACTGAAGCTTTCTTT.

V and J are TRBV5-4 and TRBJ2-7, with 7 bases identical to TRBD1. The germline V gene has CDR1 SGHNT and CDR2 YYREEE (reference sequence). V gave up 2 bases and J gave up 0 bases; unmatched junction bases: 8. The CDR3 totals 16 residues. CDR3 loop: CASSFGQVLTSYEQYF. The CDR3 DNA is TGTGCCAGCAGCTTCGGACAGGTTCTGACCTCCTACGAGCAGTACTTC.

CDR3 sequence: CASSTGQVLGPLHF. In DNA form, the CDR3 reads TGTGCCAGTAGTACGGGACAGGTTCTTGGGCCCCTCCACTTT. The genes are TRBV19 and TRBJ1-6; 8 positions match TRBD1. Germline CDR1 reads LNHDA; CDR2 reads SQIVND (reference sequence). This CDR3 spans 14 amino acids. Losses at the gene ends were 4 bases for V and 13 bases for J; bases not matched to a gene: 9.

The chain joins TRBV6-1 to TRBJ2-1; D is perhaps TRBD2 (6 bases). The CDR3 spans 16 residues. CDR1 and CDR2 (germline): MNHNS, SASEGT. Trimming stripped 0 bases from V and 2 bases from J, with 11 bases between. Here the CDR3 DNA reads TGTGCCAGCAGTGAAGCGGGGGGTGGGACCTACAATGAGCAGTTCTTC. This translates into CASSEAGGGTYNEQFF.

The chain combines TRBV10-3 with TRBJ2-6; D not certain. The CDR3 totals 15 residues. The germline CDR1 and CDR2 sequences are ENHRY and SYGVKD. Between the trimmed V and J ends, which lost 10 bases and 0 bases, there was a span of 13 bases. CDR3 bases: TGTGCCACTCGACCCTCCCCCTCTGGGGCCAACGTCCTGACTTTC. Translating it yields CATRPSPSGANVLTF.

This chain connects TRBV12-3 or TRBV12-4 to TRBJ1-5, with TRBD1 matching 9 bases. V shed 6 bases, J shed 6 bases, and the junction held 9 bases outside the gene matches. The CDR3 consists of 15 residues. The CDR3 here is CASSKTTGGSQPQHF. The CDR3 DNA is TGTGCCAGCAGCAAAACGACAGGGGGGAGTCAGCCCCAGCATTTT.

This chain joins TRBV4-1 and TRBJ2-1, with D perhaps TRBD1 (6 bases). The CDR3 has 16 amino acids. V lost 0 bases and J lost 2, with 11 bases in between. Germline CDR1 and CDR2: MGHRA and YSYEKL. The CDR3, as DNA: TGCGCCAGCAGCCAAGAGTTCCAGGGGCCCTACAATGAGCAGTTCTTC. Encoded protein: CASSQEFQGPYNEQFF.